This T cell receptor (beta chain) was sequenced in a study of shared clonotypes between healthy human individuals. Regarding the study as a whole: Genetic and exposure-history diversity was limited by the few donors.

The study ran the assay at deep level. Sequencing used immunoSEQ multiplex PCR; TCRdb keeps in-frame clones, though not all of them. The sample records 450,000 to 500,000 clones, more than 65% being singletons. Germline-derived CDR1 and CDR2 are SGHRS and YFSETQ. V lost 7 bases to trimming and J lost 5 bases; unmatched junction nucleotides: 14. There are 16 residues in the CDR3. Of note for this clone: Its antigen is unidentified.

This sequence originates from a woman in her 40s in good health. Some clones in this sample may be carry-over from other donors' samples. Sequenced input: PBMCs. This rearrangement joins TRBV5-1 to TRBJ2-2; 7 positions agree with TRBD2. CDR3 nucleotides: TGCGCCAGCGGCCCGCGTCGGGCGGGGGATACCGGGGAGCTGTTTTTT. It yields the protein CASGPRRAGDTGELFF.